Included here is one TCR beta chain sequence, with context. Its matching antigen is unknown. The same CDR3 is also encoded by other DNA sequences in this sample. Treatment: oral pan-JAK inhibitor, 5-10 mg twice daily. Lesional scalp tissue (obtained by punch biopsy) and peripheral blood were collected from alopecia areata patients. In each case, RNA was isolated and then reverse transcribed into cDNA as the sequencing template. Data came from immunoSEQ multiplex PCR; TCRdb stores just in-frame clones and leaves some out. The data hold about 220,000 clones, with roughly 56% observed a single time. This record belongs to a study of CD8+ T cells in alopecia areata. Study-wide points: The study found tofacitinib significantly decreased scalp clonality and expanded CD8+ clones among the top 100.

Trimming removed 4 bases from V and 5 bases from J, with 5 bases in between. In germline, CDR1 is DFQATT, CDR2 SNEGSKA (reference sequence). There are 10 residues in the CDR3. This chain uses TRBV20-1 with TRBJ2-5, with D uncertain. The material was CD4+ T cells sorted from blood, obtained at week 4, from a patient treated with tofacitinib. This clonotype was sampled from a human donor with alopecia areata. The DNA of the CDR3 is TGCAGTGCTACCCGGGAGACCCAGTACTTC. Protein product: CSATRETQYF.